A selection of T cell receptor beta chains follows, all from one sample in a study of radiation and T cells in renal cell carcinoma. TCRdb's copy holds only in-frame clones and misses some; the assay was immunoSEQ multiplex PCR. This sample has 120,000 to 150,000 clones, with 75% to 90% found just once. The sample consisted of blood, taken from a patient whose treatment included radiotherapy and nephrectomy. These receptors all come from a woman aged 50 to 60 with renal cell carcinoma. Both conserved end residues are part of each CDR3. D genes are given only for firm matches. The listing skips clone size in some rows; elsewhere it reads once, few, many or a size class.

CASSRWTGGYEQYF,TGTGCCAGCAGTCGGTGGACAGGGGGCTACGAGCAGTACTTC,TRBD1,TRBV27,TRBJ2-7,.
CASSPYRSPWTGELFF,TGTGCCAGCAGCCCCTACAGGAGTCCTTGGACCGGGGAGCTGTTTTTT,.,TRBV7-9,TRBJ2-2,.
CASRGGARTYEQYF,TGTGCCAGCAGGGGCGGGGCGCGGACCTACGAGCAGTACTTC,.,TRBV6-1,TRBJ2-7,.
CASSINSGAEQYF,TGTGCCAGCAGCATCAATTCTGGAGCCGAGCAGTACTTC,.,TRBV7-3,TRBJ2-7,few
CASSSGSGGGNTIYF,TGTGCCAGCAGCTCCGGATCAGGGGGCGGAAACACCATATATTTT,TRBD1,TRBV7-2,TRBJ1-3,.
CASSMGQDEKLFF,TGTGCCAGCTCAATGGGACAGGATGAAAAACTGTTTTTT,TRBD1,TRBV18,TRBJ1-4,.
CASSLRADSMNTEAFF,TGTGCCAGCAGTTTAAGGGCAGATAGCATGAACACTGAAGCTTTCTTT,.,TRBV27,TRBJ1-1,few
CASSVSSGNEQFF,TGTGCCAGCAGCGTATCTAGCGGCAATGAGCAGTTCTTC,TRBD2,TRBV9,TRBJ2-1,.
CASSPDGAGKEQYF,TGTGCCAGCAGCCCCGATGGAGCGGGAAAGGAGCAGTACTTC,TRBD2,TRBV11-3,TRBJ2-7,.
CSAQVNTEAFF,TGCAGTGCTCAGGTGAACACTGAAGCTTTCTTT,.,TRBV20-1,TRBJ1-1,.
CASSRSTGGVETQYF,TGTGCCAGCAGCCGATCGACAGGGGGCGTAGAGACCCAGTACTTC,TRBD1,TRBV5-4,TRBJ2-5,.
CASNLQGRDEKLFF,TGTGCCAGCAACCTACAGGGAAGAGATGAAAAACTGTTTTTT,.,TRBV2,TRBJ1-4,.
CASSQLGGEQYF,TGTGCCAGCAGTCAATTGGGGGGGGAGCAGTACTTC,TRBD2,TRBV6-5,TRBJ2-7,.
CASSLSGPSRNEQYF,TGTGCCAGCAGTTTATCGGGTCCGTCGCGCAACGAGCAGTACTTC,.,TRBV28,TRBJ2-7,.
CASSMLSDSNQPQHF,TGTGCCAGTAGTATGCTCAGCGATAGCAATCAGCCCCAGCATTTT,.,TRBV19,TRBJ1-5,many
CASRRQGINEKLFF,TGTGCCAGCAGAAGACAGGGCATTAATGAAAAACTGTTTTTT,TRBD1,TRBV28,TRBJ1-4,.
CASSVGSVSQETQYF,TGTGCCAGCAGCGTAGGGTCGGTCTCCCAAGAGACCCAGTACTTC,.,TRBV9,TRBJ2-5,few
CASKHRGVHEQYF,TGTGCCAGCAAGCACAGGGGGGTCCACGAGCAGTACTTC,TRBD1,TRBV2,TRBJ2-7,few
CSVAGVYGYTF,TGCAGCGTTGCAGGGGTCTATGGCTACACCTTC,.,TRBV29-1,TRBJ1-2,.
CASSESQGLGEKLFF,TGCGCCAGCAGTGAGTCACAGGGTTTGGGAGAAAAACTGTTTTTT,.,TRBV10-2,TRBJ1-4,.
CASSYNRGSDTGELFF,TGTGCCAGCAGCTATAACAGGGGGTCTGACACCGGGGAGCTGTTTTTT,TRBD1,TRBV9,TRBJ2-2,.
CASQMGTGMNTEAFF,TGTGCTAGCCAGATGGGGACAGGGATGAACACTGAAGCTTTCTTT,TRBD1,TRBV12-5,TRBJ1-1,.
CAINRGFGEQYF,TGTGCCATCAATAGGGGCTTTGGCGAGCAGTACTTC,.,TRBV10-3,TRBJ2-7,.
CASSSGSGRGETQYF,TGTGCCAGCAGTTCTGGTAGCGGGAGAGGAGAGACCCAGTACTTC,TRBD2,TRBV2,TRBJ2-5,.
CASSEPGQASSYEQYF,TGTGCCAGCAGTGAGCCGGGACAGGCCTCTTCCTACGAGCAGTACTTC,TRBD1,TRBV6-1,TRBJ2-7,.
CASSMPSGTSYEQYF,TGTGCCAGCAGTATGCCTAGCGGGACCTCCTACGAGCAGTACTTC,TRBD2,TRBV28,TRBJ2-7,.
CASRPGQGARGYTF,TGTGCCAGCAGACCGGGACAGGGGGCGCGGGGCTACACCTTC,TRBD1,TRBV6-4,TRBJ1-2,once
CASTDRSSYEQYF,TGCGCCAGCACGGACAGAAGCTCCTACGAGCAGTACTTC,.,TRBV4-3,TRBJ2-7,.
CASLYSGTGNTEAFF,TGTGCCAGCCTCTACTCCGGGACGGGGAACACTGAAGCTTTCTTT,.,TRBV6-6,TRBJ1-1,.
CASSGGTGYTEAFF,TGTGCCAGCAGCGGCGGGACAGGGTACACTGAAGCTTTCTTT,TRBD1,TRBV9,TRBJ1-1,.
CASSRGTSGGTDTQYF,TGCGCCAGCAGCCGGGGGACTTCTGGAGGGACAGATACGCAGTATTTT,.,TRBV4-3,TRBJ2-3,.
CASSVGIATNEKLFF,TGTGCCAGCAGCGTAGGGATAGCAACTAATGAAAAACTGTTTTTT,.,TRBV9,TRBJ1-4,.
CASSHGQVTGELFF,TGTGCCAGCAGTCACGGACAAGTCACCGGGGAGCTGTTTTTT,.,TRBV7-7,TRBJ2-2,.
CASSFTTSQEKLFF,TGTGCCAGCTCCTTTACTACGAGCCAAGAAAAACTGTTTTTT,.,TRBV18,TRBJ1-4,once
CAWSGAQETQYF,TGTGCCTGGTCAGGGGCCCAAGAGACCCAGTACTTC,.,TRBV30,TRBJ2-5,.
CAWIGALGQRNTEAFF,TGTGCCTGGATAGGGGCGCTGGGGCAGAGAAACACTGAAGCTTTCTTT,.,TRBV30,TRBJ1-1,.
CASSPDREGANYGYTF,TGTGCCAGCTCACCGGATCGGGAGGGAGCTAACTATGGCTACACCTTC,.,TRBV18,TRBJ1-2,.
CASSYFGTGEKLFF,TGTGCCAGCAGTTATTTCGGGACCGGTGAAAAACTGTTTTTT,.,TRBV6-6,TRBJ1-4,.
CASRRPGGRDEQFF,TGTGCCAGCAGGCGGCCAGGGGGCAGGGATGAGCAGTTCTTC,TRBD1,TRBV11-2,TRBJ2-1,.
CASSRDGGGTEAFF,TGCGCCAGCAGCCGGGATGGAGGGGGCACTGAAGCTTTCTTT,.,TRBV5-1,TRBJ1-1,.
CASSYQNSGTEAFF,TGTGCCAGCAGTTACCAGAACTCAGGGACTGAAGCTTTCTTT,.,TRBV6-6,TRBJ1-1,.
CASTAAGFDNSPLHF,TGTGCCAGCACCGCAGCTGGCTTTGATAATTCACCCCTCCACTTT,.,TRBV28,TRBJ1-6,.
CASSFPQLLPHYGYTF,TGTGCCAGCAGCTTCCCCCAGCTACTCCCCCACTATGGCTACACCTTC,.,TRBV7-9,TRBJ1-2,many
CASSLPRPPNGYTF,TGTGCCAGCAGCTTGCCGAGGCCCCCGAATGGCTACACCTTC,.,TRBV5-4,TRBJ1-2,once
CSARDRSYGYTF,TGCAGCGCCCGGGACAGGAGCTATGGCTACACCTTC,TRBD1,TRBV29-1,TRBJ1-2,once
CASSLVASGGARTQYF,TGTGCCAGCAGCTTAGTTGCTAGCGGGGGGGCTCGTACGCAGTATTTT,TRBD2,TRBV7-2,TRBJ2-3,.
CASSEVGRENNEQFF,TGCGCCAGCAGTGAGGTCGGGAGGGAAAACAATGAGCAGTTCTTC,TRBD2,TRBV10-1,TRBJ2-1,.
CASSLARRNSYNEQFF,TGTGCCAGCAGCTTGGCCCGGCGGAATTCCTACAATGAGCAGTTCTTC,.,TRBV5-4,TRBJ2-1,.
CASRAPASGTGEQFF,TGTGCCAGCAGGGCTCCGGCTAGCGGGACTGGTGAGCAGTTCTTC,TRBD2,TRBV25-1,TRBJ2-1,.
CASSLGYEQYF,TGTGCCAGCAGTCTAGGGTACGAGCAGTACTTC,.,TRBV6-1,TRBJ2-7,.
CASSSWDRPARSYTF,TGTGCCAGCAGTTCTTGGGACAGGCCCGCGAGGAGCTACACCTTC,TRBD1,TRBV27,TRBJ1-2,.